The rows below give T cell receptor beta chains drawn from one sample of a study of cytomegalovirus exposure and HLA in healthy donors. Here immunoSEQ multiplex PCR was the method, and the copy in TCRdb shows in-frame clones only, minus some. The sample yields around 170,000 clones, roughly 80% seen once. The sequenced sample consisted of PBMCs. The receptors shown here come from a man aged 45 to 65 in good health and CMV-seropositive. CDR3s include the opening cysteine and the closing phenylalanine or tryptophan. The D gene is left open where the match is weak. Where a row states a size, it is once, few, many or the class of an expanded clone; other rows omit it.

V gene,CDR3 length,J gene,D gene,clone size,CDR3 DNA,CDR3 protein
TRBV6-5,14,TRBJ2-4,TRBD2,-,TGTGCCAGCAGACCTACCGGGACTAATCACATTCAGTACTTC,CASRPTGTNHIQYF
TRBV7-2,16,TRBJ2-1,TRBD2,-,TGTGCCAGCAGGTCCCCTAGCGGGAGCTCCTACAATGAGCAGTTCTTC,CASRSPSGSSYNEQFF
TRBV10-1,20,TRBJ2-1,TRBD2,-,TGCGCCAGCAGTGAGAACGTCCCTAGCGGGGGGAATTTCTTTTACAATGAGCAGTTCTTC,CASSENVPSGGNFFYNEQFF
TRBV6-1,16,TRBJ2-7,-,-,TGTGCCAGCAGTGGGACGGGTTCCAATCCCAGGGACGAGCAGTACTTC,CASSGTGSNPRDEQYF
TRBV18,17,TRBJ2-1,TRBD2,-,TGTGCCAGCTCACCACCCCTCGGCCTAGCGGTCTACAATGAGCAGTTCTTC,CASSPPLGLAVYNEQFF
TRBV6-5,15,TRBJ2-5,TRBD1,-,TGTGCCAGCAGGCGCGACAGGGGGCGACTGGAGACCCAGTACTTC,CASRRDRGRLETQYF
TRBV5-6,15,TRBJ1-1,-,-,TGTGCCAGCAGCCGGGGTCTGCCCCCGGAGACTGGAGCTTTCTTT,CASSRGLPPETGAFF
TRBV5-1,16,TRBJ1-2,TRBD1,-,TGCGCCAGCAGCCCAGGACAGGGGGCTCCTAACTATGGCTACACCTTC,CASSPGQGAPNYGYTF
TRBV19,14,TRBJ1-5,TRBD1,-,TGTGCCAGTACTCTAAGAACAGGGGTTCAGCCCCAGCATTTT,CASTLRTGVQPQHF
TRBV5-1,14,TRBJ1-5,TRBD1,-,TGCGCCAGCAGCTTGGACAGGGGCGATCAGCCCCAGCATTTT,CASSLDRGDQPQHF
TRBV19,14,TRBJ2-7,TRBD1,-,TGTGCCAGTAGTAAGCGGACAGGGTCCTACGAGCAGTACTTC,CASSKRTGSYEQYF
TRBV30,15,TRBJ2-7,TRBD2,-,TGTGCCTGGAGACCACTAGCGGGAGGGTTATACGAGCAGTACTTC,CAWRPLAGGLYEQYF
TRBV7-3,15,TRBJ2-3,-,-,TGTGCCAGCAGCCTAAACCGCGGGACCACAGATACGCAGTATTTT,CASSLNRGTTDTQYF
TRBV5-1,14,TRBJ2-7,TRBD2,-,TGCGCCAGCAGGCTAGCGGGCTATGACTACGAGCAGTACTTC,CASRLAGYDYEQYF
TRBV5-4,14,TRBJ2-5,-,-,TGTGCCAGCAGCCGGCAAGGGGATCAAGAGACCCAGTACTTC,CASSRQGDQETQYF
TRBV7-7,15,TRBJ2-3,-,-,TGTGCTAGCAGCTTAGGGAATTTCAGGGGAGATACGCAGTATTTT,CASSLGNFRGDTQYF
TRBV6-5,14,TRBJ1-4,TRBD1,-,TGTGCCAGCACTCCGGGACAGGGGAGTGAAAAACTGTTTTTT,CASTPGQGSEKLFF
TRBV7-2,14,TRBJ1-2,TRBD1,-,TGTGCCAGCAGCCCCGGACAGGGACCGTATGGCTACACCTTC,CASSPGQGPYGYTF
TRBV7-9,15,TRBJ2-1,-,-,TGTGCCAGCAGCCCAGGGGCTACTCCCTTGGTGGAGCAGTTCTTC,CASSPGATPLVEQFF
TRBV2,14,TRBJ2-7,TRBD1,-,TGTGCCAGCAGGCCGGGACAGGGGGCGGACGAGCAGTACTTC,CASRPGQGADEQYF
TRBV11-2,16,TRBJ1-3,-,few,TGTGCCAGCAGCTTAGATCTGGGAACGGAGGTTTACACCATATATTTT,CASSLDLGTEVYTIYF
TRBV2,13,TRBJ1-6,-,-,TGTGCCAGCGTAAGGGAGTTAGGATCACCCCTCCACTTT,CASVRELGSPLHF
TRBV28,13,TRBJ1-1,-,-,TGTGCCAGCTCCTCCAGGGCGCACACTGAAGCTTTCTTT,CASSSRAHTEAFF
TRBV2,14,TRBJ1-1,-,-,TGTGCCAGCAGTCAGGGTCCCCTTTTGACTGAAGCTTTCTTT,CASSQGPLLTEAFF
TRBV18,18,TRBJ1-6,TRBD1,-,TGTGCCAGCTCACCCCTTCCCGCCGGGACAGGTTATAATTCACCCCTCCACTTT,CASSPLPAGTGYNSPLHF
TRBV7-8,17,TRBJ2-1,TRBD1,-,TGTGCCAGCACCTCCGGTCCCCTCAGGGGGCTTTACAATGAGCAGTTCTTC,CASTSGPLRGLYNEQFF
TRBV5-1,15,TRBJ2-2,TRBD2,once,TGCGCCAGCAGTCAAGGGACTACTCAAGGGGGGGAGCTGTTTTTT,CASSQGTTQGGELFF
TRBV5-6,13,TRBJ1-6,-,-,TGTGCCAGCAGCTTGGCGAGGGATTCACCCCTCCACTTT,CASSLARDSPLHF
TRBV18,15,TRBJ1-4,TRBD1,-,TGTGCCAGCTCACCCTCAGGGGGGCTGAAGGAAAAACTGTTTTTT,CASSPSGGLKEKLFF
TRBV5-1,15,TRBJ2-7,TRBD1,once,TGCGCCAGCAGTGCGGGACAGGGGACCTCCTACGAGCAGTACTTC,CASSAGQGTSYEQYF
TRBV28,12,TRBJ1-1,-,few,TGTGCCAGTACTCGGCAGGGAACTGAAGCTTTCTTT,CASTRQGTEAFF
TRBV6-1,15,TRBJ1-4,-,-,TGTGCCAGCAGTGAAATTAGGGCCAGCGGGGAAAAACTGTTTTTT,CASSEIRASGEKLFF
TRBV28,11,TRBJ2-2,-,-,TGTGCCAGCAGGCTAGCCGGGGAGCTGTTTTTT,CASRLAGELFF
TRBV6-5,15,TRBJ2-1,TRBD2,few,TGTGCCAGCCGCGTTACGGCCGGGACTAGCAATGAGCAGTTCTTC,CASRVTAGTSNEQFF
TRBV28,12,TRBJ2-1,-,-,TGTGCCAGCCTGGAGACTAACAATGAGCAGTTCTTC,CASLETNNEQFF
TRBV9,16,TRBJ2-1,TRBD2,-,TGTGCCAGCACCCCGGGAGGGGGAGTTTACTACAATGAGCAGTTCTTC,CASTPGGGVYYNEQFF
TRBV19,14,TRBJ2-7,TRBD1,-,TGTGCCAGTAGTCCCCGGGACAGCGGCTACGAGCAGTACTTC,CASSPRDSGYEQYF
TRBV25-1,14,TRBJ2-2,-,-,TGTGCCAGCAGTGCCACCCTAAACACCGGGGAGCTGTTTTTT,CASSATLNTGELFF
TRBV9,13,TRBJ2-3,-,-,TGTGCCAGCAGCGTAGTCGCGGCGGATACGCAGTATTTT,CASSVVAADTQYF
TRBV6-5,14,TRBJ1-2,TRBD1,-,TGTGCCAGCAGTTCCTCCGGGACAGGGCATGACTACACCTTC,CASSSSGTGHDYTF
TRBV4-3,13,TRBJ1-1,-,-,TGCGCCAGCAGCCAAGATCGGAGGGTTGAAGCTTTCTTT,CASSQDRRVEAFF